The 28 T cell receptor beta chains below come from one sample, sequenced in a study of multiple sclerosis patients with progressive multifocal leukoencephalopathy. Time point described: about a year of natalizumab therapy. Some clones are missing from TCRdb's copy, which holds only in-frame ones; the method was immunoSEQ multiplex PCR. Among about 25,000 clones listed, approximately 89% were seen once. The source was PBMCs, collected from a patient treated with natalizumab. These receptor sequences come from a young man with multiple sclerosis.

A note on this clone: A far larger clone is one nucleotide away, so this likely arose from a read error. The same CDR3 arises from other DNA sequences in this sample as well. The genes are TRBV27 and TRBJ2-1; 7 bases align to TRBD2. Germline V gene data show CDR1 as MNHEY and CDR2 as SMNVEV (reference sequence). The CDR3 covers 15 residues. DNA for the CDR3: TGTGCCAGTAGTTTAGCGGGTACCCCCTACAATGAGCAGTTCTTC. Its translation is CASSLAGTPYNEQFF.

The genes are TRBV19 and TRBJ1-4; perhaps TRBD1 as D (6 bases). Trimming took off 7 bases at V and 6 bases at J, with 27 bases between the two ends. Germline V gene data show CDR1 as LNHDA and CDR2 as SQIVND (reference sequence). The CDR3 runs to 18 residues. This CDR3 reads CASKKGVLYGTSDEKLFF. The CDR3 DNA follows: TGTGCCAGTAAAAAGGGGGTCTTGTATGGAACCTCCGATGAAAAACTGTTTTTT.

In DNA form, the CDR3 reads TGTGCCAGCAGCACGACAGGGGATACCCCCACAAATCAGCCCCAGCATTTT. Residues: CASSTTGDTPTNQPQHF. The genes are TRBV7-3 and TRBJ1-5; TRBD1 matches at 8 bases. Per germline, CDR1 SGHTA and CDR2 FQGTGA. V shed 5 bases, J shed 4 bases, and the junction held 13 bases outside the gene matches. The CDR3 is 17 residues long. Complete variable domain (other parts from reference TRBV7-3 and TRBJ1-5): GAGVSQTPSNKVTEKGKYVELRCDPISGHTALYWYRQSLGQGPEFLIYFQGTGAADDSGLPNDRFFAVRPEGSVSTLKIQRTERGDSAVYLCASSTTGDTPTNQPQHFGDGTRLSIL.

The chain employs TRBV7-8 and TRBJ1-1, with 10 positions matching TRBD1. The CDR3 spans 16 residues. CDR1 SGHVS and CDR2 FQNEAQ come from the germline V gene. Unmatched junction bases numbered 12, after V lost 5 bases and J lost 6 bases. CDR3: CASSAETGGAGPEAFF. The DNA of the CDR3 is TGTGCCAGCAGCGCGGAGACAGGGGGCGCAGGTCCTGAAGCTTTCTTT.

To note about this clone: Its ends do not fully match the called genes, so a read error is possible. The chain joins TRBV29-1 to TRBJ1-1; the D is unclear. CDR1 and CDR2 from the germline V gene are SQVTM and ANQGSEA. This CDR3 is built from 13 residues. CDR3 loop: CSIDPWENTEAFF. The CDR3 DNA is TGCAGCATTGACCCCTGGGAGAACACTGAAGCTTTCTTT.

The chain uses TRBV5-5 and TRBJ2-4; D is ambiguous. V lost 0 bases and J lost 3, with 7 bases in between. Germline CDR1 is SGHKS and CDR2 is YYEKEE (reference sequence). The CDR3 spans 14 residues. CDR3 residues: CASSLGRSKNIQYF. As DNA, the CDR3 is TGTGCCAGCAGCTTGGGCAGGAGCAAAAACATTCAGTACTTC.

The chain carries TRBV12-5 and TRBJ2-1; D perhaps matches TRBD2 (5 bases). Germline values: CDR1 LGHNT, CDR2 FRNRAP. This CDR3 is 17 amino acids long. The germline V and J ends were trimmed by 0 bases and 0 bases, with 12 bases remaining between them. The CDR3 DNA follows: TGTGCTAGTGGTTTGGTACAGCGGTTAAGCTCCTACAATGAGCAGTTCTTC. This gives the protein CASGLVQRLSSYNEQFF.

This chain joins TRBV25-1 and TRBJ1-1; unclear D gene. Trimming took off 5 bases at V and 4 bases at J, with 8 bases between the two ends. This CDR3 is 12 amino acids long. Germline assignment: CDR1 MGHDK and CDR2 SYGVNS. CDR3 in amino acids: CASSPGVTEAFF. The DNA for the CDR3 is TGTGCCAGCAGTCCAGGAGTCACTGAAGCTTTCTTT.

This chain connects TRBV27 to TRBJ2-3; the match to TRBD1 covers 9 bases. The CDR3 totals 16 residues. CDR1 and CDR2 from the germline V gene are MNHEY and SMNVEV (reference sequence). Trimming took 4 bases from V and 5 from J; bases not matched to a gene: 10. CDR3 sequence (DNA): TGTGCCAGCAGTTCCCGGGTGGGACAGGGAGGAGATACGCAGTATTTT. As protein: CASSSRVGQGGDTQYF.

The chain employs TRBV7-2 and TRBJ2-7; 13 nucleotides match TRBD2. Trimming cost V 5 bases and J 7 bases; bases outside gene matches: 5. Germline V gene sequence: CDR1 SGHTA, CDR2 FQGNSA. The CDR3 extends over 14 amino acids. The CDR3 region is CASSPSLAGGEQYF. The CDR3 DNA follows: TGTGCCAGCAGCCCTTCACTAGCGGGAGGGGAGCAGTACTTC.

The rearrangement uses TRBV6-5 and TRBJ2-3; D may be TRBD2 (6 bases). V gave up 4 bases and J gave up 3 bases, with 17 bases separating them. The germline gives CDR1 MNHEY, CDR2 SVGAGI. This CDR3 contains 16 residues. The CDR3 loop reads CASSSGLPLRTDTQYF. In DNA form, the CDR3 reads TGTGCCAGCAGTTCGGGACTTCCTCTGAGGACAGATACGCAGTATTTT.

The chain has TRBV7-3 and TRBJ2-1; D uncertain. The CDR3 has 13 residues. V was trimmed by 4 bases and J by 5 bases, leaving 9 bases between them. Germline values: CDR1 SGHTA, CDR2 FQGTGA. CDR3: CASSSILHNEQFF. In nucleotides, the CDR3 is TGTGCCAGCAGCTCAATCCTGCACAATGAGCAGTTCTTC.

The chain has TRBV7-6 and TRBJ2-1, with D tentatively TRBD2 (5 bases). Trimming shortened V by 5 bases and J by 9 bases, and 17 bases separated the two germline ends. The germline gives CDR1 SGHVS, CDR2 FNYEAQ. This CDR3 comprises 14 residues. This chain's CDR3 is CASSPRASTTEQFF. The CDR3 DNA reads TGTGCCAGCAGCCCAAGGGCTAGCACCACTGAGCAGTTCTTC.

The genes are TRBV18 and TRBJ2-5, with D unresolved. The germline V and J ends were trimmed by 6 bases and 4 bases, with 18 bases remaining between them. The CDR3 runs to 15 residues. Per germline, CDR1 KGHSH and CDR2 LQKENI. CDR3 coding DNA: TGTGCCAGCTCCCCAGAGGTAGGGAACAGAGAGACCCAGTACTTC. It translates to CASSPEVGNRETQYF.

The chain employs TRBV9 and TRBJ2-7; perhaps D is TRBD1 or TRBD2 (5 bases each). V gave up 3 bases and J gave up 3 bases, with 16 bases separating them. CDR1 SGDLS and CDR2 YYNGEE come from the germline V gene. The CDR3 has 15 residues. The CDR3 sequence: CASSAEPGRRYEQYF. The CDR3 DNA follows: TGTGCCAGCAGCGCGGAACCGGGACGCCGCTACGAGCAGTACTTC.

This clone was seen just once. The chain uses TRBV4-1 and TRBJ1-1; no clear D gene. Germline assignment: CDR1 MGHRA and CDR2 YSYEKL. V was shortened by 4 bases and J by 7 bases, with 13 bases between the two germline ends. The CDR3 is made up of 13 amino acids. The CDR3 bases are TGCGCCAGCAGCCTCCCTCGGGGAGATGAAGCTTTCTTT. Its protein is CASSLPRGDEAFF.

The V and J genes are TRBV7-2 and TRBJ2-1; 7 bases fit TRBD2. The ends lost 1 base at V and 0 bases at J; junction bases unmatched: 3. From germline, CDR1 is SGHTA and CDR2 FQGNSA. The CDR3 consists of 16 residues. The CDR3 DNA is TGTGCCAGCAGCTTAGGAGGCGGGGGCTCCTACAATGAGCAGTTCTTC. Its protein is CASSLGGGGSYNEQFF. Supplemented by reference TRBV7-2 and TRBJ2-1, the full variable domain reads GAGVSQSPSNKVTEKGKDVELRCDPISGHTALYWYRQSLGQGLEFLIYFQGNSAPDKSGLPSDRFSAERTGGSVSTLTIQRTQQEDSAVYLCASSLGGGGSYNEQFFGPGTRLTVL.

The chain joins TRBV27 to TRBJ2-5; D tentatively reads TRBD1 or TRBD2 (5 bases each). Germline CDR1 MNHEY, CDR2 SMNVEV (reference sequence). This CDR3 has 15 amino acids. V was trimmed by 2 bases and J by 3 bases, leaving 13 bases between them. Written as DNA, the CDR3 is TGTGCCAGCAGTTTAGGGGGAGCACCCAAAGAGACCCAGTACTTC. Its protein product is CASSLGGAPKETQYF.

The rearrangement joins TRBV6-1 to TRBJ1-1; D unresolved. The CDR3 runs to 12 residues. CDR1 is MNHNS and CDR2 is SASEGT in the germline V gene. With 5 bases removed from V and 3 bases from J, the gap between germline ends came to 7 bases. The DNA of the CDR3 is TGTGCCAGCAGTCTAGGATACACTGAAGCTTTCTTT. Translating gives CASSLGYTEAFF.

The gene calls are TRBV6-6 and TRBJ1-2; D call uncertain. Trimming stripped 0 bases from V and 5 bases from J, with 13 bases between. Germline CDR1 is MNHNY and CDR2 is SVGAGI (reference sequence). The CDR3 is 15 residues long. In DNA form, the CDR3 reads TGTGCCAGCAGTTACTCGGGGTTTACTATTTATGGCTACACCTTC. It encodes CASSYSGFTIYGYTF.

The chain is built from TRBV9 and TRBJ1-3, with D perhaps TRBD1 (6 bases). The CDR3 spans 17 residues. The germline V gene has CDR1 SGDLS and CDR2 YYNGEE. The ends were cut back, 3 bases at V and 0 bases at J, with 16 bases in the middle. The CDR3 spells CASSGTEGHRSGNTIYF. The CDR3 DNA reads as TGTGCCAGCAGCGGGACCGAGGGACACCGCTCTGGAAACACCATATATTTT.

V is TRBV9 and J is TRBJ2-2; D not resolved. Germline V gene data show CDR1 as SGDLS and CDR2 as YYNGEE. Trimming removed 7 bases at V and 5 bases at J, with 12 bases between. The CDR3 spans 13 residues. This CDR3 reads CASGIWSTGELFF. CDR3 coding DNA: TGTGCCAGCGGGATCTGGAGTACCGGGGAGCTGTTTTTT.

The chain employs TRBV9 and TRBJ2-5, with 7 bases lining up with TRBD1. The J call may be faulty, since TRBJ2-7 better matches the DNA end. CDR3 size: 13 residues. Germline CDR1 is SGDLS and CDR2 is YYNGEE. CDR3 DNA sequence: TGTGCCAGCAGCGTTGGGACAGAATACGAGCAGTACTTC. Amino acid sequence: CASSVGTEYEQYF.

This rearrangement joins TRBV4-2 to TRBJ2-1, with a possible D match to TRBD1 (6 bases). From germline, CDR1 is LGHNA and CDR2 YNFKEQ. Trimming stripped 2 bases from V and 0 bases from J, with 11 bases between. CDR3 size: 16 residues. The CDR3 here is CASSQMQGNSYNEQFF. In DNA form, the CDR3 reads TGTGCCAGCAGCCAAATGCAGGGGAACTCCTACAATGAGCAGTTCTTC.

This chain connects TRBV4-3 to TRBJ2-5; no clear D. The V end lost 0 bases, the J end lost 5 bases, and 13 bases lay between the germline ends. Germline V gene data show CDR1 as LGHNA and CDR2 as YSLEER. The CDR3 runs to 15 residues. The CDR3 nucleotides read TGCGCCAGCAGCCAAGAGTTTACATCTCTGGAGACCCAGTACTTC. This translates into CASSQEFTSLETQYF.

The chain joins TRBV5-1 to TRBJ2-1; D possibly corresponds to TRBD1 (6 bases). This CDR3 is built from 13 residues. CDR1 and CDR2 (germline): SGHRS, YFSETQ. The V gene lost 4 bases and the J gene lost 6 bases, with 11 bases spanning the gap. In DNA, the CDR3 is TGCGCCAGCAGCCACACAGGGCTCAATGAGCAGTTCTTC. Protein product: CASSHTGLNEQFF.

This clone was seen more than once but under ten times. The CDR3: CASRLTASGDTQYF. For the CDR3, the DNA is TGTGCCAGCCGTCTAACCGCCAGTGGGGATACGCAGTATTTT. The chain couples TRBV6-4 to TRBJ2-3; D is unresolved. Trimming pared 8 bases from V and 6 bases from J, leaving 18 bases between. In germline, CDR1 is MRHNA, CDR2 SNTAGT. This CDR3 region has 14 residues.

The chain uses TRBV7-3 and TRBJ2-6, with unresolved D. V lost 3 bases and J 0 bases, leaving 6 bases between the germline ends. CDR3 size: 15 residues. Germline CDR1 SGHTA, CDR2 FQGTGA. CDR3 DNA sequence: TGTGCCAGCAGCTTTTCAAGCTCTGGGGCCAACGTCCTGACTTTC. It yields the protein CASSFSSSGANVLTF.